The next 13 T cell receptor beta chains were all read from a single sample in a study of response to subunit inactivated influenza vaccine. MiXCR was run by TCRdb on the RT-PCR reads, yielding one entry per CDR3 protein. The sample lists 710,000 or so distinct CDR3 sequences; 15% to 19% were seen once. The sequencing used PBMCs from blood, collected less than 13 days after vaccination. The receptor source for this set is a middle-aged man who received an inactivated influenza vaccine.

This clonotype turned up a few times. The chain uses TRBV5-1 and TRBJ2-5, with D possibly matching TRBD1 (7 bases). This CDR3 is built from 15 residues. Germline V gene lookup returns CDR1 SGHRS and CDR2 YFSETQ. The V gene lost 2 bases and the J gene lost 5 bases, with 16 bases spanning the gap. The CDR3 DNA follows: TGCGCCAGCAGCTTCAGGGGGGTTCTAGAGGAGACCCAGTACTTC. It yields the protein CASSFRGVLEETQYF.

The rearrangement joins TRBV4-3 to TRBJ2-2, with 10 bases fitting TRBD1. The CDR3 consists of 16 residues. V was clipped by 3 bases and J by 6 bases; unmatched bases: 7. Germline assignment: CDR1 LGHNA and CDR2 YSLEER. CDR3 nucleotides: TGCGCCAGCAGCCAGTTGACAGGGGGCACCCCCGGGGAGCTGTTTTTT. Translating gives CASSQLTGGTPGELFF.

This clonotype showed up just a few times. This chain links TRBV5-5 with TRBJ2-6; D uncertain. Germline V gene sequence: CDR1 SGHKS, CDR2 YYEKEE (reference sequence). Trimming removed 5 bases at V and 1 base at J, with 10 bases between. There are 15 residues in the CDR3. This CDR3 reads CASSFRISGANVLTF. The CDR3, as DNA: TGTGCCAGCAGTTTCAGGATTTCTGGGGCCAACGTCCTGACTTTC. Full variable domain (rest looked up from reference TRBV5-5 and TRBJ2-6): DAGVTQSPTHLIKTRGQQVTLRCSPISGHKSVSWYQQVLGQGPQFIFQYYEKEERGRGNFPDRFSARQFPNYSSELNVNALLLGDSALYLCASSFRISGANVLTFGAGSRLTVL.

The chain uses TRBV11-2 and TRBJ2-3; TRBD2 is a possible D gene (6 bases). Germline CDR1 SGHAT, CDR2 FQNNGV. V shed 3 bases and J shed 1 base, with 11 bases lying between them. CDR3 length equals 15 residues. The CDR3 sequence is CASSFMPGGTDTQYF. In DNA form, the CDR3 reads TGTGCCAGCAGCTTCATGCCGGGGGGCACAGATACGCAGTATTTT.

The rearrangement links TRBV7-2 to TRBJ2-5; tentatively, D is TRBD2 (5 bases). Per germline, CDR1 SGHTA and CDR2 FQGNSA. V lost 0 bases, J lost 4 bases, and 9 bases lay in between. The CDR3 is 14 residues long. CDR3 residues: CASSLAGVLETQYF. CDR3 DNA: TGTGCCAGCAGCTTAGCGGGAGTTCTAGAGACCCAGTACTTC.

The chain joins TRBV11-1 to TRBJ2-2; D possibly matches TRBD1 or TRBD2 (6 bases each). The V and J ends lost 0 bases and 3 bases respectively, with 17 bases between them. This CDR3 is 18 amino acids long. In germline, CDR1 is SGHAT, CDR2 FQDESV (reference sequence). The CDR3 is CASSLAEHGGGDTGELFF. In DNA form, the CDR3 reads TGTGCCAGCAGCTTAGCCGAGCACGGGGGCGGGGACACCGGGGAGCTGTTTTTT.

This clonotype came up a few times. This chain uses TRBV7-2 with TRBJ1-1; no firm D call. Germline V lookup: CDR1 SGHTA, CDR2 FQGNSA. This CDR3 has 13 residues. Trimming pared 4 bases from V and 1 base from J, leaving 7 bases between. The CDR3: CASSSSGNTEAFF. In DNA, the CDR3 is TGTGCCAGCAGCTCCTCAGGGAACACTGAAGCTTTCTTT.

This clonotype came up many times. V gene TRBV20-1 combines with J gene TRBJ2-1, with TRBD2 identical over 10 bases. CDR1 is DFQATT and CDR2 is SNEGSKA in the germline V gene (reference sequence). V lost 5 bases to trimming and J lost 4 bases; unmatched junction nucleotides: 8. The CDR3 covers 15 residues. The CDR3 DNA is TGCAGTGCTTTAACCGGGACTAGCGTATACAATGAGCAGTTCTTC. This translates into CSALTGTSVYNEQFF.

A remark on this clonotype: Germline and junction disagree at one end, which may indicate a read error. V is TRBV3-1 and J is TRBJ1-1; 7 bases map to TRBD1. Germline-derived CDR1 and CDR2 are LGHDT and YNNKEL (reference sequence). This CDR3 has 13 amino acids. CDR3 protein: CASSQGQNTEAYF. The CDR3 region has the DNA TGTGCCAGCAGCCAGGGACAGAACACTGAAGCTTACTTT.

This clonotype was picked up a small number of times. This chain links TRBV7-6 with TRBJ2-7, with 10 positions matching TRBD1. Germline V gene lookup returns CDR1 SGHVS and CDR2 FNYEAQ. The CDR3 has 16 amino acids. V was clipped by 5 bases and J by 3 bases; unmatched bases: 10. CDR3 bases: TGTGCCAGCAGCCAAACAAAAGGACAGGGGGACTACGAGCAGTACTTC. It codes for CASSQTKGQGDYEQYF.

This clonotype was observed at least ten times. This rearrangement joins TRBV9 to TRBJ1-2; weak D call: TRBD1 (5 bases). Trimming stripped 4 bases from V and 8 bases from J, with 21 bases between. The CDR3 runs 15 residues. CDR1 and CDR2 (germline): SGDLS, YYNGEE. This CDR3 is CASSYWDGLVDGYTF. CDR3 bases: TGTGCCAGCAGCTATTGGGACGGACTTGTTGACGGCTACACCTTC.

DNA of the CDR3: TGTGCCACCAGCGACCGTGACGGCAGGTACCCCTACAATGAGCAGTTCTTC. It translates to CATSDRDGRYPYNEQFF. V and J are TRBV24-1 and TRBJ2-1; no clear D gene. The V and J ends lost 7 bases and 2 bases respectively, with 20 bases between them. The CDR3 totals 17 residues. CDR1 and CDR2 from the germline V gene are KGHDR and SFDVKD.

The gene calls are TRBV12-3 or TRBV12-4 and TRBJ1-5; D is undetermined. The CDR3 spans 13 residues. Trimming removed 1 base at V and 6 bases at J, with 7 bases between. In DNA, the CDR3 is TGTGCCAGCAGTTTAGACGGCCCTCAGCCCCAGCATTTT. It translates to CASSLDGPQPQHF.